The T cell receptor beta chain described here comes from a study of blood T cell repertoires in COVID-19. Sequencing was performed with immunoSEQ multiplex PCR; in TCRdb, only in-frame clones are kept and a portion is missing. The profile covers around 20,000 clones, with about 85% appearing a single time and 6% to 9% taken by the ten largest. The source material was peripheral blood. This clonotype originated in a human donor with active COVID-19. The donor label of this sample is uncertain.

The CDR3 nucleotides read TGTGCCAGTAGTATCACAGGAGACAATCAGCCCCAGCATTTT. Its translation: CASSITGDNQPQHF. The chain carries TRBV19 and TRBJ1-5; D perhaps matches TRBD1 (5 bases). There are 14 residues in the CDR3. Germline values: CDR1 LNHDA, CDR2 SQIVND (reference sequence). Trimming took 3 bases from V and 3 from J, leaving 9 bases between them.